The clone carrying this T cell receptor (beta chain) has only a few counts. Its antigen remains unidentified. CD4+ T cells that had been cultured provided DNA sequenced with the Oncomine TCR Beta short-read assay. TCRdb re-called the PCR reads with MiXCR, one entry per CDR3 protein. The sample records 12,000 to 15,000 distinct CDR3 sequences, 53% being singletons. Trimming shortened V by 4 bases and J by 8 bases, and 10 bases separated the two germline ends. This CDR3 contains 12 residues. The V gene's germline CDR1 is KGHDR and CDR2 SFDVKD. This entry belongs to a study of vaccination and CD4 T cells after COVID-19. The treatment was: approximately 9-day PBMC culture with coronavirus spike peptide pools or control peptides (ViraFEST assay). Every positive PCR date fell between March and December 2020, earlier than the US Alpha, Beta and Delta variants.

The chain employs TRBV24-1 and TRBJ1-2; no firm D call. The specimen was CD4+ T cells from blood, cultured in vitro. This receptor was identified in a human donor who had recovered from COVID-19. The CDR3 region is CATSESTYGYTF. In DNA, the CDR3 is TGTGCCACCAGTGAAAGTACCTACGGCTACACCTTC.